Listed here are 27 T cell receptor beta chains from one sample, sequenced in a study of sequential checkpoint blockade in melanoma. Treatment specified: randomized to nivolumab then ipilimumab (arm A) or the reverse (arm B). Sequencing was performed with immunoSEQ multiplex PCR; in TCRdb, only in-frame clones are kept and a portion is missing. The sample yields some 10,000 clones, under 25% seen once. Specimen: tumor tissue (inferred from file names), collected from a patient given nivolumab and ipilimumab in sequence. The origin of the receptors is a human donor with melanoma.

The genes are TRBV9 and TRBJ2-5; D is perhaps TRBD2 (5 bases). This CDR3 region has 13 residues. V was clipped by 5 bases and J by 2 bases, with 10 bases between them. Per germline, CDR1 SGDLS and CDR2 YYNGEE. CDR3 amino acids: CASSDERQETQYF. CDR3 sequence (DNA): TGTGCCAGCAGTGACGAGCGGCAAGAGACCCAGTACTTC.

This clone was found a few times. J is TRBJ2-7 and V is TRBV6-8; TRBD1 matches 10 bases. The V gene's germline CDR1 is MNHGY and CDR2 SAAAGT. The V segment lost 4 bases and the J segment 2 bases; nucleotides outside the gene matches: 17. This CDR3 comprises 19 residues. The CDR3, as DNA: TGTGCCAGCAGTTCGCCCGTGACAGGGGGCTTAGGTTCCACCTACGAGCAGTACTTC. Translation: CASSSPVTGGLGSTYEQYF.

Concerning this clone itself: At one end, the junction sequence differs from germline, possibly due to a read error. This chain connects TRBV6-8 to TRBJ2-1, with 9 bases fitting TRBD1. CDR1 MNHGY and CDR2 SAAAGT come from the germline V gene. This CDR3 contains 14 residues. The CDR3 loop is CAISTGTGKNEQFF. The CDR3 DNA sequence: TGTGCCATCAGTACCGGGACAGGGAAAAATGAGCAGTTCTTC.

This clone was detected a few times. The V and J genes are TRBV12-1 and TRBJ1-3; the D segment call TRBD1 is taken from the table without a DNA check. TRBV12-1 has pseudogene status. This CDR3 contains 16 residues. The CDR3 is CASSWALGPSGNTIYF. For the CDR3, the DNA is TGTGCCAGCAGCTGGGCTTTGGGGCCCTCTGGAAACACCATATATTTT.

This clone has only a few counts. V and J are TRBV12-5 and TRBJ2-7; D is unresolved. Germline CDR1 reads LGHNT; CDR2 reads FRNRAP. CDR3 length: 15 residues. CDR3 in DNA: TGTGCCAGCACCCCGGGCCCCGGCTATTCCTACGAGCAGTACTTC. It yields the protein CASTPGPGYSYEQYF.

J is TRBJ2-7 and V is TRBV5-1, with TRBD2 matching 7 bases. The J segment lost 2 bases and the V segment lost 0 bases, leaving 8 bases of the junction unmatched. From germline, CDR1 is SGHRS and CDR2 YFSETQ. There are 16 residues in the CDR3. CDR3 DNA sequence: TGCGCCAGCAGCTTGGGGCGGGGGTTCCCTCCCTACGAGCAGTACTTC. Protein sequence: CASSLGRGFPPYEQYF.

DNA of the CDR3: TGTGCCAGCAGCTTGGGGTGGTCCCACACTGAAGCTTTCTTT. This codes for CASSLGWSHTEAFF. The chain has TRBV11-3 and TRBJ1-1; D ambiguous. There are 14 residues in the CDR3. V was trimmed by 3 bases and J by 3 bases, leaving 11 bases between them. The germline CDR1 and CDR2 sequences are SGHNT and YENEEA.

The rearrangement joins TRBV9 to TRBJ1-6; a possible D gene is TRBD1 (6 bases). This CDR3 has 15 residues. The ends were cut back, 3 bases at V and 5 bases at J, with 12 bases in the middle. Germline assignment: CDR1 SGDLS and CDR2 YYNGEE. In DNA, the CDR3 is TGTGCCAGCAGCGCAGGGTCAGGGGATAATTCACCCCTCCACTTT. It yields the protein CASSAGSGDNSPLHF.

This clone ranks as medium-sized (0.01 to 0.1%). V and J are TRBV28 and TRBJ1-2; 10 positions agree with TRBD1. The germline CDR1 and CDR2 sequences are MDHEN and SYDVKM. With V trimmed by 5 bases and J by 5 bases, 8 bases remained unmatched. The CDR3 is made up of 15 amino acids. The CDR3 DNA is TGTGCCAGCAGTACCCGGACAGGGGGTGGGTATGGCTACACCTTC. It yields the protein CASSTRTGGGYGYTF.

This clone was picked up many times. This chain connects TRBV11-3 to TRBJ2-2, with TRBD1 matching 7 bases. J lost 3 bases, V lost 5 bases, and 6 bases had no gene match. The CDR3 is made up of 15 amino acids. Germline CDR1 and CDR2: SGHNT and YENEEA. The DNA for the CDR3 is TGTGCCAGCAGCGAACAAACAGGGGACACCGGGGAGCTGTTTTTT. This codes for CASSEQTGDTGELFF. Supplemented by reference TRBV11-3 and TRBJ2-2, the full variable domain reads EAGVVQSPRYKIIEKKQPVAFWCNPISGHNTLYWYLQNLGQGPELLIRYENEEAVDDSQLPKDRFSAERLKGVDSTLKIQPAELGDSAVYLCASSEQTGDTGELFFGEGSRLTVL.

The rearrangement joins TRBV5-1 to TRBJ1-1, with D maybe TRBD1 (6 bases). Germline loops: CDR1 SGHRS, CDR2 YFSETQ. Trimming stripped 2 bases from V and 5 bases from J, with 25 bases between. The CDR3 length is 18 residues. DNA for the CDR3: TGCGCCAGCAGCTTCTCCTCACCTTGGACAGCCGGGTTAACTGAAGCTTTCTTT. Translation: CASSFSSPWTAGLTEAFF.

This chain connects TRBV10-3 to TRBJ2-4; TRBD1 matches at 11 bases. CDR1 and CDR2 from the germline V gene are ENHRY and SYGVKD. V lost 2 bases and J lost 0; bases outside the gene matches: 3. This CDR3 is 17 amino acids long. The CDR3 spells CAISEGQGAGAKNIQYF. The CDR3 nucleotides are TGTGCCATCAGTGAGGGACAGGGGGCGGGAGCCAAAAACATTCAGTACTTC.

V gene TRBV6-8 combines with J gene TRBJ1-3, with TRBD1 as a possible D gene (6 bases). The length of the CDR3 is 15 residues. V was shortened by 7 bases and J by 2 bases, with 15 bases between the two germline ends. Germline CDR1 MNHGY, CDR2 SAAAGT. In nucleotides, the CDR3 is TGTGCCAGCAATTTACAGGGCTTCGCTGGAAACACCATATATTTT. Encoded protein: CASNLQGFAGNTIYF.

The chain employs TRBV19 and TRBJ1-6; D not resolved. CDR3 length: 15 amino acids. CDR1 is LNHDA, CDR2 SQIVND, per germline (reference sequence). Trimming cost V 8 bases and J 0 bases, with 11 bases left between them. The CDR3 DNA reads TGTGCCAGTCTCCCCTACGTCTCCTATAATTCACCCCTCCACTTT. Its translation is CASLPYVSYNSPLHF.

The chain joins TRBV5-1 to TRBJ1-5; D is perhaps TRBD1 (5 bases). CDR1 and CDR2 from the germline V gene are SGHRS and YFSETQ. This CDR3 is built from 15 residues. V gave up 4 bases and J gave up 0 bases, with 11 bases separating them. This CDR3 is CASSKGLDSNQPQHF. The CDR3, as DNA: TGCGCCAGCAGCAAGGGACTGGATAGCAATCAGCCCCAGCATTTT. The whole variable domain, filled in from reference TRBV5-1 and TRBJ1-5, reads KAGVTQTPRYLIKTRGQQVTLSCSPISGHRSVSWYQQTPGQGLQFLFEYFSETQRNKGNFPGRFSGRQFSNSRSEMNVSTLELGDSALYLCASSKGLDSNQPQHFGDGTRLSIL.

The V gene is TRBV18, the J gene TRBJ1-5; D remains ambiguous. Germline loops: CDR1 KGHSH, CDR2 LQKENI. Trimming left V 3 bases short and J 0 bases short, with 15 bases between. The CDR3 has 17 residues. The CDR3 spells CASSPTLLDYSNQPQHF. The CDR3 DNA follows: TGTGCCAGCTCACCGACATTGTTAGACTATAGCAATCAGCCCCAGCATTTT.

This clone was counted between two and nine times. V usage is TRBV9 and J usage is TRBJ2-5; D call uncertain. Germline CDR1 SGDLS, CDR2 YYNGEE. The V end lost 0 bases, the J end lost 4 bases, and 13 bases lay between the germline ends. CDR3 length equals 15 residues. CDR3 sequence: CASSVAPGFGETQYF. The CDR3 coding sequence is TGTGCCAGCAGCGTAGCTCCCGGGTTTGGAGAGACCCAGTACTTC. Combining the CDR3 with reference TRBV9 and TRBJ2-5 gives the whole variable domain DSGVTQTPKHLITATGQRVTLRCSPRSGDLSVYWYQQSLDQGLQFLIQYYNGEERAKGNILERFSAQQFPDLHSELNLSSLELGDSALYFCASSVAPGFGETQYFGPGTRLLVL.

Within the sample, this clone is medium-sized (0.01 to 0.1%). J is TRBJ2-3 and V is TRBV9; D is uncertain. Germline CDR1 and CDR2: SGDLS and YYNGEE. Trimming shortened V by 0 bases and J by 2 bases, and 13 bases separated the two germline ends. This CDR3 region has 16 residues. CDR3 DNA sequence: TGTGCCAGCAGCGTAGGAATAGGCGGCATCACAGATACGCAGTATTTT. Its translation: CASSVGIGGITDTQYF.

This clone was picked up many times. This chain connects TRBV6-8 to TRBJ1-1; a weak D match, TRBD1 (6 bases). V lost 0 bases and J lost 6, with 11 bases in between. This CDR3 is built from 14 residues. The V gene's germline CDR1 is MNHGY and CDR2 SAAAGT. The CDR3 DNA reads TGTGCCAGCAGTTACTCGAACAGGGATGCTGAAGCTTTCTTT. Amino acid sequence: CASSYSNRDAEAFF.

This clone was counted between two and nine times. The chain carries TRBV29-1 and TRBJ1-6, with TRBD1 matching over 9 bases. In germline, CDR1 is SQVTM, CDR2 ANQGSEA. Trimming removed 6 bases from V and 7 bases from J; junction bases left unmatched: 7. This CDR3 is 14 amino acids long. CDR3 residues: CSVTTGQGNSPLHF. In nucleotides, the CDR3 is TGCAGCGTCACCACCGGACAGGGGAATTCACCCCTCCACTTT.

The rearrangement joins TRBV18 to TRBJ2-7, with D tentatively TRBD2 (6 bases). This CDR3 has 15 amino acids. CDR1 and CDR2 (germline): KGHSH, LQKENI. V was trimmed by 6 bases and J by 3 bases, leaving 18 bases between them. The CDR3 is CASSLIEQGGYEQYF. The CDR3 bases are TGTGCCAGCTCTCTTATAGAGCAGGGAGGCTACGAGCAGTACTTC.

CDR3 bases: TGTGCCAGCTCCCCGGGACAGCTCGATGAAAAACTGTTTTTT. Translation gives CASSPGQLDEKLFF. V usage is TRBV18 and J usage is TRBJ1-4, with 7 nucleotides matching TRBD1. Trimming removed 6 bases from V and 6 bases from J; junction bases left unmatched: 7. The V gene's germline CDR1 is KGHSH and CDR2 LQKENI. This CDR3 is 14 amino acids long. The full variable domain, its missing parts supplied by reference TRBV18 and TRBJ1-4, is NAGVMQNPRHLVRRRGQEARLRCSPMKGHSHVYWYRQLPEEGLKFMVYLQKENIIDESGMPKERFSAEFPKEGPSILRIQQVVRGDSAAYFCASSPGQLDEKLFFGSGTQLSVL.

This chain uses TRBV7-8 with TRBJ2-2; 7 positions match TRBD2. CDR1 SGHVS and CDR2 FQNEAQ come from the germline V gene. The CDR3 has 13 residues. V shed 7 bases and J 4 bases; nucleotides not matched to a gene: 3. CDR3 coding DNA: TGTGCCAGCACCAGGACTAGCACCGGGGAGCTGTTTTTT. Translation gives CASTRTSTGELFF. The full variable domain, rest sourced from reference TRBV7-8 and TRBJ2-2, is GAGVSQSPRYKVAKRGQDVALRCDPISGHVSLFWYQQALGQGPEFLTYFQNEAQLDKSGLPSDRFFAERPEGSVSTLKIQRTQQEDSAVYLCASTRTSTGELFFGEGSRLTVL.

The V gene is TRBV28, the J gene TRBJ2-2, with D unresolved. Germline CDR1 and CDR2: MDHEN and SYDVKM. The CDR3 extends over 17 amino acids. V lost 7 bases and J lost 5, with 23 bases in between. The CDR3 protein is CASTLRAIQYPTGELFF. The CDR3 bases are TGTGCCAGCACCCTCCGGGCTATCCAATACCCAACCGGGGAGCTGTTTTTT.

CDR3 sequence reads: CASSLGGSGAAKNIQYF. Written as DNA, the CDR3 is TGCGCCAGCAGCTTGGGTGGTAGCGGGGCGGCCAAAAACATTCAGTACTTC. The chain is built from TRBV23-1 and TRBJ2-4, with TRBD2 matching 8 bases. TRBV23-1 is classed as an ORF, of uncertain function. The V and J ends lost 6 bases and 1 base, in that order; junction bases with no gene match: 11. The CDR3 loop spans 17 amino acids.

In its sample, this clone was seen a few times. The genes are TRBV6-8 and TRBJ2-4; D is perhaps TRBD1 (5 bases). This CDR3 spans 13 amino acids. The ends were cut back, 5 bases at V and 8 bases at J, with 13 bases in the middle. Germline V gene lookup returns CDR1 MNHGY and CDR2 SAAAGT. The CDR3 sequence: CASSGAAGDIQYF. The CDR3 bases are TGTGCCAGCAGTGGGGCCGCTGGGGACATTCAGTACTTC.

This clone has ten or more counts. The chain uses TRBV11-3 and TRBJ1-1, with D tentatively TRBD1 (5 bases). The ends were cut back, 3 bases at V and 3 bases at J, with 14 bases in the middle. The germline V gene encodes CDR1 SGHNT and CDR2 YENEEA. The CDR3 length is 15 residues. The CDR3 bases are TGTGCCAGCAGCTTTAACCTTGGGGGGGACACTGAAGCTTTCTTT. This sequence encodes CASSFNLGGDTEAFF.